A selection of T cell receptor beta chains follows, all from one sample in a study of blood T cell repertoires in COVID-19. TCRdb's table, derived via immunoSEQ multiplex PCR, lists solely in-frame clones and lacks some. The sample records some 190,000 clones, approximately 84% being singletons. Sample: PBMCs or T cells enriched from blood (not recorded which). The receptors were gathered from a woman aged 25 to 39 who had recovered from COVID-19. CDR3s include the opening cysteine and the closing phenylalanine or tryptophan. The order of the fields is J gene, V gene, D gene, clone size, CDR3 protein, CDR3 DNA. D genes are given only for firm matches. Only some rows state a clone size, as once, few, many or a class for expanded clones.

TRBJ2-1,TRBV5-1,TRBD2,once,CASRGLAVYNEQFF,TGCGCCAGCAGGGGACTAGCGGTCTACAATGAGCAGTTCTTC
TRBJ1-2,TRBV15,.,once,CATRREGLGGYTF,TGTGCCACCAGGAGAGAGGGGCTCGGTGGCTACACCTTC
TRBJ2-3,TRBV3-1/TRBV3-2,TRBD2,.,CASSHLAGGQYF,TGTGCCAGCAGCCACTTAGCGGGGGGGCAGTATTTT
TRBJ2-3,TRBV29-1,TRBD2,.,CSARLAGLSTDTQYF,TGCAGCGCAAGACTAGCGGGACTTAGCACAGATACGCAGTATTTT
TRBJ1-2,TRBV6-6,TRBD1,.,CASSSGTVRSYGYTF,TGTGCCAGCAGTTCCGGGACAGTCAGGAGTTATGGCTACACCTTC
TRBJ1-3,TRBV27,TRBD1,.,CASRFDRGTGNTIYF,TGTGCCAGCAGATTTGACAGGGGAACTGGAAACACCATATATTTT
TRBJ2-5,TRBV4-1,.,.,CASSQGSGELETQYF,TGCGCCAGCAGCCAAGGCAGCGGAGAACTAGAGACCCAGTACTTC
TRBJ1-1,TRBV19,.,.,CASSRAETNTEAFF,TGTGCCAGTAGTCGCGCTGAAACGAACACTGAAGCTTTCTTT
TRBJ2-7,TRBV6-5,TRBD2,.,CATSGGAGSYEQYF,TGTGCCACGTCGGGGGGAGCGGGCTCCTACGAGCAGTACTTC
TRBJ1-2,TRBV11-2,.,.,CASSFGPEGNYGYTF,TGTGCCAGCAGCTTCGGACCCGAGGGTAACTATGGCTACACCTTC
TRBJ1-5,TRBV24-1,.,.,CATSVGAAGNQPQHF,TGTGCCACCAGTGTGGGGGCCGCGGGCAATCAGCCCCAGCATTTT
TRBJ1-6,TRBV27,TRBD1,.,CASSLVRDRVHSPLHF,TGTGCCAGCAGTTTAGTCCGGGACAGGGTCCATTCACCCCTCCACTTT
TRBJ2-7,TRBV12-3/TRBV12-4,TRBD2,.,CASSFPGGDEQYF,TGTGCCAGCAGTTTTCCGGGGGGGGACGAGCAGTACTTC
TRBJ2-5,TRBV7-8,TRBD2,.,CASSFSGELAGGETQYF,TGTGCCAGCAGCTTTAGTGGCGAACTAGCGGGAGGTGAGACCCAGTACTTC
TRBJ2-7,TRBV15,.,few,CATPYEQYF,TGTGCCACCCCATACGAGCAGTACTTC
TRBJ1-5,TRBV5-6,TRBD1,.,CASSRTGNSNQPQHF,TGTGCCAGCAGCCGGACAGGGAATAGCAATCAGCCCCAGCATTTT
TRBJ2-1,TRBV9,.,.,CASSAPRGEQFF,TGTGCCAGCAGCGCCCCCCGCGGTGAGCAGTTCTTC
TRBJ1-2,TRBV7-2,.,.,CASSLRSQDRGYTF,TGTGCCAGCAGCTTACGCTCGCAGGATAGGGGCTACACCTTC
TRBJ2-3,TRBV6-4,TRBD2,.,CASSKREGTDTQYF,TGTGCCAGCAGCAAGCGGGAGGGTACAGATACGCAGTATTTT
TRBJ1-2,TRBV7-2,.,once,CASSSRVGYGYTF,TGTGCCAGCAGCTCCAGGGTTGGCTATGGCTACACCTTC
TRBJ2-1,TRBV4-2,.,.,CASSLSGRGREQFF,TGTGCCAGCAGTCTTAGCGGTAGGGGTCGGGAGCAGTTCTTC
TRBJ2-5,TRBV5-4,TRBD1,.,CASNRNRGETQYF,TGTGCCAGCAACCGAAACAGGGGTGAGACCCAGTACTTC
TRBJ1-5,TRBV19,TRBD1,.,CASKQGVSNQPQHF,TGTGCCAGTAAACAGGGGGTAAGCAATCAGCCCCAGCATTTT
TRBJ2-5,TRBV14,TRBD2,.,CASSQDVGTSGRQETQYF,TGTGCCAGCAGCCAAGATGTAGGAACTAGCGGGAGGCAAGAGACCCAGTACTTC
TRBJ1-1,TRBV19,TRBD1,.,CASSPRTGRGDTEAFF,TGTGCCAGTAGTCCACGGACAGGGAGGGGGGACACTGAAGCTTTCTTT
TRBJ1-1,TRBV10-3,TRBD1,.,CAISESTTGPNTEAFF,TGTGCCATCAGTGAGTCGACGACAGGGCCGAACACTGAAGCTTTCTTT
TRBJ1-1,TRBV3-1/TRBV3-2,.,.,CASSSASRSSEAFF,TGTGCCAGCAGCTCAGCCTCGCGGTCGTCTGAAGCTTTCTTT
TRBJ2-5,TRBV7-6,TRBD1,.,CASSPGTGMGETQYF,TGTGCCAGCAGCCCGGGGACAGGGATGGGGGAGACCCAGTACTTC
TRBJ2-1,TRBV6-5,TRBD1,.,CASRGQGSYNEQFF,TGTGCCAGCAGGGGACAGGGCTCCTACAATGAGCAGTTCTTC
TRBJ1-2,TRBV28,TRBD1,.,CASSETGGRGYGYTF,TGTGCCAGCAGTGAGACAGGGGGGCGCGGCTATGGCTACACCTTC
TRBJ2-5,TRBV5-4,TRBD2,.,CASSHGGTSGGETQYF,TGTGCCAGCAGCCACGGGGGCACTAGCGGGGGAGAGACCCAGTACTTC
TRBJ2-1,TRBV14,.,.,CASSRLQSSYNEQFF,TGTGCCAGCAGCCGACTACAGAGCTCCTACAATGAGCAGTTCTTC
TRBJ2-1,TRBV12-3/TRBV12-4,.,.,CASSLTGYEQFF,TGTGCCAGCAGTTTAACAGGCTATGAGCAGTTCTTC
TRBJ2-1,TRBV3-1/TRBV3-2,.,.,CASRHRDSVQFF,TGTGCCAGCCGCCACCGGGACTCGGTGCAGTTCTTC
TRBJ1-2,TRBV19,TRBD1,.,CASSTARDSRSYGYTF,TGTGCCAGTAGTACGGCCAGGGACAGTAGAAGCTATGGCTACACCTTC
TRBJ1-1,TRBV4-1,.,.,CASSQDDRRAFF,TGCGCCAGCAGCCAAGATGACCGGAGGGCTTTCTTT
TRBJ1-2,TRBV5-4,TRBD1,.,CASSSTTGDGYTF,TGTGCCAGCAGCTCAACCACAGGGGATGGCTACACCTTC
TRBJ1-6,TRBV6-1,.,once,CASSDRATSPLHF,TGTGCCAGCAGTGACAGGGCGACCTCACCCCTCCACTTT
TRBJ1-3,TRBV28,TRBD1,once,CASIDRGLSGNTIYF,TGTGCCAGCATTGACAGGGGGTTGTCTGGAAACACCATATATTTT
TRBJ2-7,TRBV2,TRBD2,.,CASSYGLDEQYF,TGTGCCAGCAGCTATGGACTAGACGAGCAGTACTTC
TRBJ1-5,TRBV23-1,.,.,CASSQSPGLGLSNQPQHF,TGCGCCAGCAGTCAATCGCCAGGGTTGGGCCTTAGCAATCAGCCCCAGCATTTT
TRBJ2-2,TRBV5-6,.,once,CASIPLRGGRTGELFF,TGTGCCAGCATCCCCCTACGTGGAGGACGGACCGGGGAGCTGTTTTTT
TRBJ1-5,TRBV6-5,TRBD1,.,CAGGTGNQPQHF,TGTGCCGGAGGGACAGGCAATCAGCCCCAGCATTTT